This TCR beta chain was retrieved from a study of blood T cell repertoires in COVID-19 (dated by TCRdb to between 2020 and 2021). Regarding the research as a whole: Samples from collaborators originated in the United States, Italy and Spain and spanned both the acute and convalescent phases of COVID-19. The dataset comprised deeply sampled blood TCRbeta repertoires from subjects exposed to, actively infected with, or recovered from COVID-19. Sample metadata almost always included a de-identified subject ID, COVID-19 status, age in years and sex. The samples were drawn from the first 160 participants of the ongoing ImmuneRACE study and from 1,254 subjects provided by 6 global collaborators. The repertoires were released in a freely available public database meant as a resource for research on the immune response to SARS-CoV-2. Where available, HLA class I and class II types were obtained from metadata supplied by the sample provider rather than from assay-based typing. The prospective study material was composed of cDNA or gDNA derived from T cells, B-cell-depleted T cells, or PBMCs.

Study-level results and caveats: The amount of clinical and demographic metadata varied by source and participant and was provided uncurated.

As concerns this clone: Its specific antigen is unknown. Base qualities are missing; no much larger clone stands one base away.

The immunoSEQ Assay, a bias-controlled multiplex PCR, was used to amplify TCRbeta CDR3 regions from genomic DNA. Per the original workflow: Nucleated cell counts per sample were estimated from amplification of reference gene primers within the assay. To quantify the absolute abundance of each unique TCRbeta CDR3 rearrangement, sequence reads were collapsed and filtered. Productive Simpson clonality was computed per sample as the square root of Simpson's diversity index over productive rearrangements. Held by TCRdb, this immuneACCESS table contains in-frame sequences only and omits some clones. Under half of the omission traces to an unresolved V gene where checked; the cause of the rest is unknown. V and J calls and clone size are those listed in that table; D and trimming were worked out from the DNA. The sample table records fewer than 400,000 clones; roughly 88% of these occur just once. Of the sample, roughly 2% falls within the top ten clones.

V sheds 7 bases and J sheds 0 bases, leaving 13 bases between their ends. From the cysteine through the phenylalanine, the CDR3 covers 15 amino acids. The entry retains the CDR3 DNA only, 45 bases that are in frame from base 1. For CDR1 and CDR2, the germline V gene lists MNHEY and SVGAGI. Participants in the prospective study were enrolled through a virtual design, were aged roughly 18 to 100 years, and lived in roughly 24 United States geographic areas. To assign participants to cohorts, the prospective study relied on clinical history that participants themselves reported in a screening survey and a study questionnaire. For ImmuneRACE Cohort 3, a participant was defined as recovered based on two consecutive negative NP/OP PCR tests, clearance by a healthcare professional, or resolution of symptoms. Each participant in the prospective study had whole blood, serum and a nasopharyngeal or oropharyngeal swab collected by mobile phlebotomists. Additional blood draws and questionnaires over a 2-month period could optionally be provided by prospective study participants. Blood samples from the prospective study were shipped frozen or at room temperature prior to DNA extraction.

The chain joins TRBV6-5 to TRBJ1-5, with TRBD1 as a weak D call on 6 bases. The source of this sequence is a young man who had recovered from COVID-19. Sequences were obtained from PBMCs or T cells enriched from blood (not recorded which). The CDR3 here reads CASTGQMISNQPQHF. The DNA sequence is TGTGCCAGCACCGGACAGATGATTAGCAATCAGCCCCAGCATTTT.